This T cell receptor (beta chain) derives from a study of CD4 T cells in relation to SARS-CoV-2 and coronaviruses. On the study more broadly: No peptide or an HIV-1 Nef peptide pool served as negative control.

CD4+ T cells from unexposed donors were obtained before the COVID-19 pandemic (2011-2018). CD4+ T cells were isolated from the cells after 10 days of culture. A note on this clone: The antigen remains unidentified.

Profiled with immunoSEQ multiplex PCR; TCRdb holds only in-frame clones, not every one. The table includes tens of thousands of clones, 73% detected once. J was trimmed by 7 bases and V by 5 bases; bases with no gene match: 11. This CDR3 comprises 17 residues. The germline CDR1 and CDR2 sequences are LNHDA and SQIVND (reference sequence). The V and J genes are TRBV19 and TRBJ2-1; 13 positions agree with TRBD2. This sequence originates from a human donor in good health. Sequencing was carried out using CD4+ T cells from PBMCs, cultured in vitro. The CDR3 nucleotides are TGTGCCAGTAGTCCTTCCTCCGGGACTAGCGGGAAAAATGAGCAGTTCTTC. Residues: CASSPSSGTSGKNEQFF. Together with reference TRBV19 and TRBJ2-1, the CDR3 gives the full variable domain: DGGITQSPKYLFRKEGQNVTLSCEQNLNHDAMYWYRQDPGQGLRLIYYSQIVNDFQKGDIAEGYSVSREKKESFPLTVTSAQKNPTAFYLCASSPSSGTSGKNEQFFGPGTRLTVL.